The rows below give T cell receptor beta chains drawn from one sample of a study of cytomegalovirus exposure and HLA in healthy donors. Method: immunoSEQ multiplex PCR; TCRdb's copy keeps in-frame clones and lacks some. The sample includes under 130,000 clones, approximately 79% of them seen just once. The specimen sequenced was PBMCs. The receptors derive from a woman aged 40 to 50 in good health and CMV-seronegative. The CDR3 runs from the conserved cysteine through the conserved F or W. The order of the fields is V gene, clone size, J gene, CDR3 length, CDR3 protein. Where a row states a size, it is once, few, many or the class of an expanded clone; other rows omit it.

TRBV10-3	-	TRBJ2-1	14	CATLAGGSYNEQFF
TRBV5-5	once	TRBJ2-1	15	CASTFRLAADNEQFF
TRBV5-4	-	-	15	CASSLVPTGAHEQYF
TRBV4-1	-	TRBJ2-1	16	CASRPIQGGSYNEQFF
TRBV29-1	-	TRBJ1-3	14	CSVETGGRGNTIYF
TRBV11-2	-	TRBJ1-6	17	CASSPQSRQGVTSPLHF
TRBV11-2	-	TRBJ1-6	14	CASSQNRVNSPLHF
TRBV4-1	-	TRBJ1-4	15	CASKRLRQTNEKLFF
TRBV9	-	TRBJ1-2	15	CASSVGAGGGYGYTF
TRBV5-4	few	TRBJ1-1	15	CASSLGTGGNTEAFF
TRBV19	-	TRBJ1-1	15	CASSTPTGGGTEAFF
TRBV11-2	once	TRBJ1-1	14	CASSHGGATTEAFF
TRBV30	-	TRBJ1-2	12	CAWSQGSYGYTF
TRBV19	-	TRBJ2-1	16	CASSDQAGSSYNEQFF
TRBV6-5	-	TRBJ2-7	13	CASSAQVSYEQYF
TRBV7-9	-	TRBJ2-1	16	CASSGRLAGVINEQFF
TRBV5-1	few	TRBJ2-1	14	CASHTSGFYNEQFF
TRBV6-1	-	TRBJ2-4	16	CASSDLAGSAKNIQYF
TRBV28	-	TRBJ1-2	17	CASLPWIGQGGNYGYTF
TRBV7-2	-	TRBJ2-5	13	CASSLSREETQYF
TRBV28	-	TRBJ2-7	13	CASSSYRYHEQYF
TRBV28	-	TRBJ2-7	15	CASSLRSGGAYEQYF
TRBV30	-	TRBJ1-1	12	CASTAESTEAFF
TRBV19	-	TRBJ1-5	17	CASSIGGGGYSNQPQHF
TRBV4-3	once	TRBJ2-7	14	CASSHGQGGSKQYF
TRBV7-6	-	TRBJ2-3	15	CASSRLAGGRNTQYF
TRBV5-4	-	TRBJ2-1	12	CASSLGWLDPIF
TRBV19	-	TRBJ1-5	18	CASSIVPQKGVLNQPQHF
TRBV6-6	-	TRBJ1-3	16	CASSSPGGFSGNTIYF